The 18 T cell receptor beta chains in this list originate from one sample, sequenced in a study of molecular identifiers for immune sequencing clone quantification. A single record per CDR3 protein comes from TCRdb applying MiXCR to the PCR reads. The table lists more than 300,000 distinct CDR3 sequences, around a fifth of them singletons. The source material was naive CD8+ T cells from blood, with Jurkat cell RNA spiked in. Sample subset: FACS-sorted CD8+CD4-CCR7+CD45RA+ naive T cells. Receptor source: a human donor in good health. Some libraries in this study had Jurkat cell RNA spiked in.

This clonotype was observed at least ten times. The rearrangement links TRBV5-8 to TRBJ2-5; the match to TRBD1 covers 7 bases. V trimming: 2 bases; J trimming: 4 bases; junction bases outside the gene matches: 5. The CDR3 runs to 14 residues. Germline V CDR1 and CDR2: SGHTS, YDEGEE. CDR3 coding DNA: TGTGCCAGCAGCTTTTCGACAGGGAGAGAGACCCAGTACTTC. Protein product: CASSFSTGRETQYF.

This clonotype was observed many times. The rearrangement joins TRBV21-1 to TRBJ2-7; the DNA was not used to check the table's D call, TRBD1. TRBV21-1 corresponds to a pseudogene. This CDR3 is 15 amino acids long. The CDR3 loop is CASTLDRDRAYEQYF. The CDR3 region has the DNA TGTGCCAGCACCCTCGACCGGGACAGAGCCTACGAGCAGTACTTC.

Ten or more counts support this clonotype. V and J are TRBV30 and TRBJ2-2; the D is unclear. The ends were cut back, 2 bases at V and 3 bases at J, with 4 bases in the middle. CDR3 length equals 12 residues. The germline V gene encodes CDR1 GTSNPN and CDR2 SVGIG (reference sequence). The CDR3 protein is CAWSQYTGELFF. The DNA for the CDR3 is TGTGCCTGGAGTCAATACACCGGGGAGCTGTTTTTT.

This clonotype was seen once. With a much larger clone just one base away, this may be a read error. The chain is built from TRBV11-2 and TRBJ1-5; weak D call: TRBD1 (5 bases). The CDR3 is 15 residues long. The germline gives CDR1 SGHAT, CDR2 FQNNGV. V lost 4 bases, J lost 4 bases, and 14 bases lay in between. CDR3 bases: TGTGCCAGCAGCTCACGAGGGACGGTGAATCAGCCCCAGCATTTT. Its translation is CASSSRGTVNQPQHF.

For this clonotype: This clone may be a read error of a much larger clone one base away. The chain is built from TRBV20-1 and TRBJ2-3, with D possibly TRBD1 on 5 matching bases. Germline V gene data show CDR1 as DFQATT and CDR2 as SNEGSKA (reference sequence). The CDR3 length is 15 residues. In DNA, the CDR3 is TGCAGTGCTAGAGGGGCAGGGATTAGGGCAGATACGCGGTATTTT. Protein: CSARGAGIRADTRYF.

The chain carries TRBV4-1 and TRBJ1-1; D not resolved. The CDR3 consists of 15 residues. The germline V and J ends were trimmed by 4 bases and 1 base, with 13 bases remaining between them. Germline V CDR1 and CDR2: MGHRA, YSYEKL. The CDR3: CASSRAGTWNTEAFF. The CDR3 nucleotides are TGCGCCAGCAGCCGAGCCGGTACCTGGAACACTGAAGCTTTCTTT.

This clonotype was seen ten or more times. The rearrangement joins TRBV29-1 to TRBJ1-1; TRBD1 is a possible D gene (5 bases). Trimming took 8 bases from V and 9 from J, leaving 22 bases between them. This CDR3 is built from 13 residues. Germline CDR1 and CDR2: SQVTM and ANQGSEA. The CDR3 bases are TGCAGCACACAGGATTTGCCCCCTCAACAAGCTTTCTTT. It encodes CSTQDLPPQQAFF.

This clonotype appeared many times. The chain is built from TRBV29-1 and TRBJ2-7, with D tentatively TRBD1 (8 bases). Germline lookup yields CDR1 SQVTM and CDR2 ANQGSEA. Trimming left V 6 bases short and J 1 base short, with 13 bases between. The CDR3 extends over 13 amino acids. CDR3 amino acids: CSVSGDRSYEQYF. CDR3 DNA sequence: TGCAGCGTCAGCGGGGACAGGTCCTACGAGCAGTACTTC.

This sequence joins TRBV20-1 and TRBJ2-7, with D perhaps matching TRBD1 or TRBD2 (7 bases each). The CDR3 loop spans 15 amino acids. Trimming left V 0 bases short and J 1 base short, with 13 bases between. Germline lookup yields CDR1 DFQATT and CDR2 SNEGSKA (reference sequence). This chain's CDR3 is CSARDSGGGSYEQYF. DNA of the CDR3: TGCAGTGCTAGAGATTCAGGGGGGGGATCCTACGAGCAGTACTTC.

This clonotype was seen ten or more times. The genes are TRBV5-5 and TRBJ2-7, with TRBD2 identical over 9 bases. The CDR3 length is 14 residues. Per the germline V gene, CDR1 is SGHKS and CDR2 is YYEKEE (reference sequence). Losses at the gene ends were 1 base for V and 4 bases for J; bases not matched to a gene: 3. The CDR3: CASSLLLAGYEQYF. CDR3 bases: TGTGCCAGCAGCTTGCTCCTAGCGGGGTACGAGCAGTACTTC.

This clonotype has a count of ten or more. The chain employs TRBV29-1 and TRBJ2-3, with 10 positions matching TRBD2. Germline V gene lookup returns CDR1 SQVTM and CDR2 ANQGSEA. Trimming at V came to 6 bases and at J to 5 bases, leaving 17 bases not matched to a gene. This CDR3 spans 17 amino acids. CDR3 amino acids: CSVLPWVEREGLDTQYF. As DNA, the CDR3 is TGCAGCGTGCTGCCGTGGGTTGAGCGGGAGGGCCTAGATACGCAGTATTTT.

As regards this clonotype: This sequence may be a read error, since a much larger clone differs from it by one base. The genes are TRBV6-5 and TRBJ2-7; D possibly matches TRBD1 or TRBD2 (5 bases each). Looked up from germline, CDR1 is MNHEY and CDR2 is SVGAGI. The CDR3 runs 10 residues. Trimming shortened V by 10 bases and J by 8 bases, and 12 bases separated the two germline ends. In DNA, the CDR3 is TGTGCCACCCGAGCGGACAAGCAGTACTTC. This codes for CATRADKQYF.

This clonotype was observed at least ten times. The gene calls are TRBV13 and TRBJ2-2; possibly TRBD2 for D (5 bases). V lost 8 bases and J lost 0, with 7 bases in between. Germline-derived CDR1 and CDR2 are PRHDT and FYEKMQ (reference sequence). The CDR3 contains 13 residues. The CDR3 spells CASQRANTGELFF. CDR3 nucleotides: TGTGCCAGCCAGAGGGCGAACACCGGGGAGCTGTTTTTT.

In this sample, this clonotype turned up many times. The chain links TRBV7-2 to TRBJ2-1, with D perhaps given as TRBD1 or TRBD2 (5 bases each). The V end was cut by 3 bases, the J end by 0 bases, with 12 bases between. In germline, CDR1 is SGHTA, CDR2 FQGNSA. The length of the CDR3 is 16 residues. CDR3 DNA sequence: TGTGCCAGCAGCTTTATTACAGGACTCTCCTACAATGAGCAGTTCTTC. Amino acids: CASSFITGLSYNEQFF.

The chain combines TRBV27 with TRBJ2-7, with TRBD1 matching over 7 bases. The germline gives CDR1 MNHEY, CDR2 SMNVEV (reference sequence). There are 15 residues in the CDR3. With 6 bases clipped from V and 5 bases from J, the junction kept 13 bases outside the gene matches. For the CDR3, the DNA is TGTGCCAGCAGCCGCACAGTCGACAGGGTGCACGAGCAGTACTTC. This gives the protein CASSRTVDRVHEQYF.

This clonotype was detected ten times or more. The chain joins TRBV28 to TRBJ2-6; no clear D gene. Germline-derived CDR1 and CDR2 are MDHEN and SYDVKM. This CDR3 contains 13 residues. V gave up 8 bases and J gave up 1 base, with 6 bases separating them. CDR3 DNA: TGTGCCAGCTGCGAGTCTGGGGCCAACGTCCTGACTTTC. This codes for CASCESGANVLTF.

With regard to this clonotype: Being one base from a much bigger clone, this may be a read error. This chain links TRBV6-6 with TRBJ1-2; tentative D call: TRBD1 (5 bases). Germline V gene lookup returns CDR1 MNHNY and CDR2 SVGAGI (reference sequence). V lost 2 bases and J 3 bases, leaving 22 bases between the germline ends. This CDR3 contains 18 residues. This CDR3 is CASSYNSTGQAEYYGYTF. In nucleotides, the CDR3 is TGTGCCAGCAGTTACAACTCTACGGGGCAGGCGGAATACTATGGCTACACCTTC.

The chain is built from TRBV29-1 and TRBJ2-5, with a possible D match to TRBD1 (5 bases). Germline V gives CDR1 SQVTM, CDR2 ANQGSEA. Between the trimmed V and J ends, which lost 6 bases and 0 bases, there was a span of 14 bases. The CDR3 is 14 amino acids. In nucleotides, the CDR3 is TGCAGCGTCAAAAATCAGGGAAACCAAGAGACCCAGTACTTC. Amino acids: CSVKNQGNQETQYF.